The 24 T cell receptor beta chains below come from one sample, sequenced in a study of CD8 T cells in Susac syndrome. A quantity of about 0.5 to 1 ug RNA underwent reverse transcription using random hexamers. TCRdb re-derived calls from the immunoSEQ multiplex PCR reads in MiXCR, one entry per CDR3 protein. The data contain about 280,000 distinct CDR3 sequences, around 84% of them seen just once; the ten biggest clones take up approximately 0.11%. The sample consisted of CD8+ T cells from PBMCs. These TCRs come from a human donor with multiple sclerosis.

The gene calls are TRBV28 and TRBJ1-5, with a weak D call TRBD1 (6 bases). V lost 1 base to trimming and J lost 3 bases, with 16 bases between them. The CDR3 covers 17 residues. In germline, CDR1 is MDHEN, CDR2 SYDVKM. CDR3 coding DNA: TGTGCCAGCAGTTTATCTCCCTTCGACAGGCTCAATCAGCCCCAGCATTTT. Protein: CASSLSPFDRLNQPQHF.

V gene TRBV30 combines with J gene TRBJ1-1, with 8 bases matching TRBD1. The germline gives CDR1 GTSNPN, CDR2 SVGIG (reference sequence). With V trimmed by 6 bases and J by 6 bases, 15 bases remained unmatched. This CDR3 is built from 15 residues. The CDR3 protein is CACWTGFVLGPEAFF. The CDR3, as DNA: TGTGCCTGCTGGACAGGGTTCGTTCTTGGCCCTGAAGCTTTCTTT.

This chain uses TRBV18 with TRBJ1-1; D is unresolved. Germline CDR1 and CDR2: KGHSH and LQKENI. This CDR3 is built from 17 residues. The germline V and J ends were trimmed by 1 base and 0 bases, with 15 bases remaining between them. CDR3 nucleotides: TGTGCCAGCTCACCACGCGGGCTGGGATACTTGAACACTGAAGCTTTCTTT. This translates into CASSPRGLGYLNTEAFF. Full variable domain (remainder filled in from reference TRBV18 and TRBJ1-1): NAGVMQNPRHLVRRRGQEARLRCSPMKGHSHVYWYRQLPEEGLKFMVYLQKENIIDESGMPKERFSAEFPKEGPSILRIQQVVRGDSAAYFCASSPRGLGYLNTEAFFGQGTRLTVV.

In the case of this clonotype: A junction end diverges from the germline sequence, so it may reflect a read error. V usage is TRBV4-1 and J usage is TRBJ1-2, with no clear D. Germline loops: CDR1 MGHRA, CDR2 YSYEKL. This CDR3 has 14 residues. The CDR3: CSSSQDPAGGGYTF. Written as DNA, the CDR3 is TGCTCCAGCAGCCAAGATCCCGCCGGCGGCGGCTACACCTTC.

In its sample, this clonotype was seen a few times. The chain's CDR3 is CASSPTRGLPTYEQYF. The CDR3 DNA reads as TGTGCCAGCAGCCCCACCCGGGGGCTACCGACCTACGAGCAGTACTTC. V usage is TRBV11-2 and J usage is TRBJ2-7; D is perhaps TRBD1 or TRBD2 (6 bases each). The CDR3 contains 16 residues. V was clipped by 5 bases and J by 2 bases, with 19 bases between them. Germline V gene lookup returns CDR1 SGHAT and CDR2 FQNNGV. The variable domain in full, with the rest retrieved from reference TRBV11-2 and TRBJ2-7, is EAGVAQSPRYKIIEKRQSVAFWCNPISGHATLYWYQQILGQGPKLLIQFQNNGVVDDSQLPKDRFSAERLKGVDSTLKIQPAKLEDSAVYLCASSPTRGLPTYEQYFGPGTRLTVT.

This clonotype showed up just a few times. The genes are TRBV7-2 and TRBJ1-5; TRBD1 agrees at 7 bases. CDR1 is SGHTA, CDR2 FQGNSA, per germline. The CDR3 is 15 residues long. V shed 5 bases and J 0 bases; nucleotides not matched to a gene: 4. The CDR3 bases are TGTGCCAGCAGCCAGGACAGGCTTAGCAATCAGCCCCAGCATTTT. The encoded protein is CASSQDRLSNQPQHF.

V usage is TRBV5-1 and J usage is TRBJ2-3; D gene uncertain. Germline-derived CDR1 and CDR2 are SGHRS and YFSETQ. This CDR3 region has 13 residues. V dropped 3 bases and J dropped 3 bases, with 8 bases sitting between them. DNA of the CDR3: TGCGCCAGCAGCTGGAGTCCGACAGATACGCAGTATTTT. Protein sequence: CASSWSPTDTQYF.

This clonotype was recorded once. The V and J genes are TRBV7-9 and TRBJ1-2; TRBD1 matches at 7 bases. Germline trimming cut 3 bases from V and 4 bases from J; bases unmatched to any gene: 11. The CDR3 is 16 amino acids. Germline CDR1 is SEHNR and CDR2 is FQNEAQ (reference sequence). As DNA, the CDR3 is TGTGCCAGCAGCTTCCCGAACAGGGGCCCCTCCTATGGCTACACCTTC. Its protein is CASSFPNRGPSYGYTF.

Regarding this clonotype: The junction shows a germline mismatch at one end, possibly a read error. The V and J genes are TRBV5-8 and TRBJ2-7, with D unresolved. Germline CDR1 is SGHTS and CDR2 is YDEGEE. The CDR3 runs 11 residues. The CDR3 reads CASGFNYEQYF. The CDR3 coding sequence is TGTGCCAGCGGCTTTAACTACGAGCAGTACTTC.

The CDR3 sequence: CASSSSRDGAAGELFF. The CDR3 nucleotides read TGTGCCAGCAGTTCCTCCCGGGACGGCGCCGCCGGGGAGCTGTTTTTT. The chain recombines TRBV27 with TRBJ2-2, with D perhaps assigned TRBD1 or TRBD2 (5 bases each). Per germline, CDR1 MNHEY and CDR2 SMNVEV (reference sequence). Between the trimmed V and J ends, which lost 4 bases and 6 bases, there was a span of 18 bases. The CDR3 contains 16 residues.

The chain combines TRBV13 with TRBJ2-5; D is unresolved. CDR3 length equals 11 residues. Between the trimmed V and J ends, which lost 1 base and 8 bases, there was a span of 5 bases. Germline V gene sequence: CDR1 PRHDT, CDR2 FYEKMQ (reference sequence). Here the CDR3 DNA reads TGTGCCAGCAGCTTAGAGGCTACCCAGTACTTC. Its protein is CASSLEATQYF.

This clonotype has only one observation. The chain is built from TRBV28 and TRBJ2-7, with D tentatively TRBD1 (6 bases). The CDR3 has 12 residues. Germline V gene sequence: CDR1 MDHEN, CDR2 SYDVKM. V lost 5 bases and J 3 bases, leaving 8 bases between the germline ends. The DNA for the CDR3 is TGTGCCAGCAGTAGGGACATCTACGAGCAGTACTTC. Its protein is CASSRDIYEQYF.

The chain links TRBV6-1 to TRBJ2-1, with 9 bases identical to TRBD2. Per germline, CDR1 MNHNS and CDR2 SASEGT. This CDR3 has 18 residues. J was trimmed by 1 base and V by 7 bases; bases with no gene match: 14. CDR3 nucleotide sequence: TGTGCCAGCACTCCGAAGATGGGAGCGGGAGGATCCTACAATGAGCAGTTCTTC. Translating gives CASTPKMGAGGSYNEQFF.

J is TRBJ2-3 and V is TRBV2, with 7 bases identical to TRBD2. The germline V gene encodes CDR1 SNHLY and CDR2 FYNNEI. The CDR3 length is 16 residues. Losses at the gene ends were 8 bases for V and 0 bases for J; bases not matched to a gene: 11. The CDR3 protein is CASGGSGAPSTDTQYF. The CDR3 DNA follows: TGTGCCAGCGGGGGGAGCGGGGCCCCTAGCACAGATACGCAGTATTTT.

This chain links TRBV7-2 with TRBJ2-7, with 8 positions matching TRBD2. Germline CDR1 is SGHTA and CDR2 is FQGNSA. V dropped 7 bases and J dropped 5; count of bases not matched to a gene: 22. CDR3 length: 18 amino acids. CDR3 in amino acids: CASISVPWREDAVHEQYF. DNA for the CDR3: TGTGCCAGCATCTCCGTTCCCTGGCGGGAGGATGCGGTCCACGAGCAGTACTTC.

This clonotype was picked up one time. The genes are TRBV20-1 and TRBJ1-2; D may be TRBD1 (6 bases). There are 13 residues in the CDR3. Per germline, CDR1 DFQATT and CDR2 SNEGSKA (reference sequence). With 5 bases removed from V and 5 bases from J, the gap between germline ends came to 15 bases. CDR3 nucleotide sequence: TGCAGTGCTTCTAGGACAGACTTATATGGCTACACCTTC. Its translation: CSASRTDLYGYTF.

The chain carries TRBV7-9 and TRBJ1-1; no definite D call. Germline CDR1 is SEHNR and CDR2 is FQNEAQ (reference sequence). The CDR3 is 16 residues long. V was shortened by 2 bases and J by 9 bases, with 22 bases between the two germline ends. The CDR3 DNA sequence: TGTGCCAGCAGCTTAAGTCCTCGAACGGATAGTAGGCAAGCTTTCTTT. Residues: CASSLSPRTDSRQAFF.

This chain joins TRBV5-6 and TRBJ2-2; TRBD2 matches 8 bases. This CDR3 spans 15 amino acids. Germline trimming cut 5 bases from V and 1 base from J; bases unmatched to any gene: 4. Per the germline V gene, CDR1 is SGHDT and CDR2 is YYEEEE. The CDR3 sequence is CASSQTSENTGELFF. The CDR3 bases are TGTGCCAGCAGTCAGACTAGCGAGAACACCGGGGAGCTGTTTTTT.

The CDR3 region has the DNA TGTGCCAGCAGCTCGGGGACAGGCAGCGATACGCAGTATTTT. It yields the protein CASSSGTGSDTQYF. The chain uses TRBV5-5 and TRBJ2-3, with 8 nucleotides matching TRBD1. The CDR3 has 14 amino acids. With 3 bases clipped from V and 6 bases from J, the junction kept 6 bases outside the gene matches. Germline values: CDR1 SGHKS, CDR2 YYEKEE (reference sequence).

The J gene is TRBJ2-7, the V gene TRBV5-5; the D gene is possibly TRBD2 (7 bases). The CDR3 is made up of 16 amino acids. The germline gives CDR1 SGHKS, CDR2 YYEKEE (reference sequence). Trimming removed 4 bases from V and 3 bases from J, with 20 bases in between. The CDR3 region is CASSPGEGVSFYEQYF. The CDR3 DNA follows: TGTGCCAGCAGCCCCGGGGAGGGGGTCTCCTTCTACGAGCAGTACTTC.

CDR3: CASSEKTAGVPFLGPVKTQYF. CDR3 sequence (DNA): TGTGCCAGCAGTGAAAAGACAGCGGGAGTACCCTTTTTGGGTCCGGTGAAGACCCAGTACTTC. This chain uses TRBV6-1 with TRBJ2-5, with 8 positions matching TRBD2. The V and J ends lost 2 bases and 6 bases, in that order; junction bases with no gene match: 26. Germline V lookup: CDR1 MNHNS, CDR2 SASEGT. The CDR3 contains 21 residues.

For this clonotype: The junction differs from germline at one of its ends, possibly a read error. The chain links TRBV14 to TRBJ2-5; D not certain. Per the germline V gene, CDR1 is SGHDN and CDR2 is FVKESK. The CDR3 sequence is 15 residues long. The CDR3 reads CTSSQVPGSQEAQYF. The CDR3 DNA reads TGTACCAGCAGCCAAGTCCCCGGTTCCCAAGAGGCCCAGTACTTC.

The rearrangement joins TRBV12-3 or TRBV12-4 to TRBJ2-3; 8 positions agree with TRBD2. The junction had 7 bases not matched to a gene; V was cut back by 9 bases and J by 5 bases. This CDR3 has 13 residues. CDR3 in amino acids: CASTGGPRDTQYF. CDR3 sequence (DNA): TGTGCCAGTACGGGAGGGCCGAGAGATACGCAGTATTTT.

The rearrangement joins TRBV27 to TRBJ1-2; 9 bases fit TRBD1. This CDR3 contains 13 residues. The germline V gene has CDR1 MNHEY and CDR2 SMNVEV (reference sequence). With 5 bases clipped from V and 5 bases from J, the junction kept 3 bases outside the gene matches. The CDR3 sequence: CASSTGTGYGYTF. As DNA, the CDR3 is TGTGCCAGCAGTACGGGGACAGGGTATGGCTACACCTTC.